This T cell receptor (beta chain) was recovered during a study of blood T cell repertoires in COVID-19. Study information: Samples representing acute and convalescent COVID-19 were sourced from the United States, Italy and Spain. T cells, B-cell-depleted T cells, or PBMCs provided the cDNA or gDNA that served as material.

V shed 1 base and J 4 bases; nucleotides not matched to a gene: 3. The germline V gene encodes CDR1 SEHNR and CDR2 FQNEAQ (reference sequence). The CDR3 loop spans 15 amino acids. Per the original methods: Using reference gene primer amplification, nucleated cell counts were estimated. Here immunoSEQ multiplex PCR was the method, and the copy in TCRdb shows in-frame clones only, minus some. That table furnishes V, J and clone size, whereas the DNA furnished D and trimming. In the table there are under 150,000 clones, about four fifths of which are singletons. The sample consisted of peripheral blood. The chain has TRBV7-9 and TRBJ2-5; 10 nucleotides agree with TRBD1. The sequence was obtained from a human donor in a cohort sampled during active COVID-19. The CDR3 bases are TGTGCCAGCAGCTTAGGACAGGGGGCGCGAGAGACCCAGTACTTC. Translating it yields CASSLGQGARETQYF.